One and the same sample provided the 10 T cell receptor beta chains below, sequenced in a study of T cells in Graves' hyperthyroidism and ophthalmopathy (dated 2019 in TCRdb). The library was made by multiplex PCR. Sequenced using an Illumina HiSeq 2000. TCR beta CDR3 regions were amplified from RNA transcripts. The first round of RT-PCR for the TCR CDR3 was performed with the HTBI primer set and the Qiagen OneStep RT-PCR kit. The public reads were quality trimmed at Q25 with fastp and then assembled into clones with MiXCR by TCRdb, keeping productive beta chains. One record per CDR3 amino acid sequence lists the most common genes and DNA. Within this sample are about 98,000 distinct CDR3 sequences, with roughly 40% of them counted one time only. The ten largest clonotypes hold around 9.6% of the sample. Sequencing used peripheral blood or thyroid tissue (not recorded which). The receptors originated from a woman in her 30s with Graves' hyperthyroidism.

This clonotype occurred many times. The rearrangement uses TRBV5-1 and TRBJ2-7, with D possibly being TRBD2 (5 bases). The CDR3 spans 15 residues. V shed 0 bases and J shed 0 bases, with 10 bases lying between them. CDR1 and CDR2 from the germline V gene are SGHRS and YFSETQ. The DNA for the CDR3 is TGCGCCAGCAGCTTGGAGGGAGCCGACTCCTACGAGCAGTACTTC. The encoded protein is CASSLEGADSYEQYF. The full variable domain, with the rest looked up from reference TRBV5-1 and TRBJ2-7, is KAGVTQTPRYLIKTRGQQVTLSCSPISGHRSVSWYQQTPGQGLQFLFEYFSETQRNKGNFPGRFSGRQFSNSRSEMNVSTLELGDSALYLCASSLEGADSYEQYFGPGTRLTVT.

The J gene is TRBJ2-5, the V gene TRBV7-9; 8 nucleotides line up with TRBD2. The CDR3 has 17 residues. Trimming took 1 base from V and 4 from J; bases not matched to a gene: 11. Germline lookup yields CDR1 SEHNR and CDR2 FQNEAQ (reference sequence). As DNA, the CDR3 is TGTGCCAGCAGCTTAGATCGATCGGCGGGAGGAGGAGAGACCCAGTACTTC. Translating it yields CASSLDRSAGGGETQYF.

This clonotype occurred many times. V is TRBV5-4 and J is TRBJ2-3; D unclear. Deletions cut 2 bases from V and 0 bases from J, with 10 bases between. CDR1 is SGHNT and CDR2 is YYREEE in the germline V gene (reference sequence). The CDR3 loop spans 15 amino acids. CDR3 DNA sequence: TGTGCCAGCAGCTTTGAGGAAACTAGCACAGATACGCAGTATTTT. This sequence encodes CASSFEETSTDTQYF.

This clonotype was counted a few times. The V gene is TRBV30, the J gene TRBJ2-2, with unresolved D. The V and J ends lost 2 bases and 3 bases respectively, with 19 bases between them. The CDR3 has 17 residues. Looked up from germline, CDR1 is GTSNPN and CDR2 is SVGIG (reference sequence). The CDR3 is CAWSFVPGRKDTGELFF. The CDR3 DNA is TGTGCCTGGAGTTTCGTCCCCGGAAGGAAGGACACCGGGGAGCTGTTTTTT.

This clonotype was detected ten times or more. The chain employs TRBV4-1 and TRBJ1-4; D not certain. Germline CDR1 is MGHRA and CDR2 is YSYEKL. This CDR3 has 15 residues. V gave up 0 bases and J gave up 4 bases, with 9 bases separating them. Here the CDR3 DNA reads TGCGCCAGCAGCCAAGAAGGGCGAAATAATGAAAAACTGTTTTTT. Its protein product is CASSQEGRNNEKLFF.

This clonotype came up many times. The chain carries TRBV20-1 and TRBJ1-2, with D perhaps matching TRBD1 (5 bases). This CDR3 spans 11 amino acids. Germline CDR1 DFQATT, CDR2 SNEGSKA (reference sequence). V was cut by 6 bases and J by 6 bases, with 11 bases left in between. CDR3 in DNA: TGCAGTGCCCGACCGGGGGATGGCTACACCTTC. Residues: CSARPGDGYTF.

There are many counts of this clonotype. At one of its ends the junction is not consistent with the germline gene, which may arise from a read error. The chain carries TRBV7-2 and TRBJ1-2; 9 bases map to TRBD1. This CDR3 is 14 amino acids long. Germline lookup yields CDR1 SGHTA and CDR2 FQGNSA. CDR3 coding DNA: TGTGCCAGCACCTTACAGGGGGCGGATTATGGCTACACCTTC. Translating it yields CASTLQGADYGYTF. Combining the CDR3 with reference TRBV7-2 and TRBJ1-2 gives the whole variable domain GAGVSQSPSNKVTEKGKDVELRCDPISGHTALYWYRQSLGQGLEFLIYFQGNSAPDKSGLPSDRFSAERTGGSVSTLTIQRTQQEDSAVYLCASTLQGADYGYTFGSGTRLTVV.

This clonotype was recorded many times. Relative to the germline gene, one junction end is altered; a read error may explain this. CDR3 region: CASSLGQGISRHQPQHF. The CDR3 DNA sequence: TGTGCCAGCAGCTTGGGGCAGGGAATATCCCGACATCAGCCCCAGCATTTT. The chain uses TRBV5-1 and TRBJ1-5; tentative D call: TRBD1 (5 bases). Germline CDR1 reads SGHRS; CDR2 reads YFSETQ. The CDR3 sequence is 17 residues long.

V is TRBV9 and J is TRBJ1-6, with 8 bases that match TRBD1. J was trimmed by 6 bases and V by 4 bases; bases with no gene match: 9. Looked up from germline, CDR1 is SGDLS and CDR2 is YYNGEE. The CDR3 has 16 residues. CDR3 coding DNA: TGTGCCAGCAGCCACCCCCGACAGGGGATTAATTCACCCCTCCACTTT. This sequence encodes CASSHPRQGINSPLHF.

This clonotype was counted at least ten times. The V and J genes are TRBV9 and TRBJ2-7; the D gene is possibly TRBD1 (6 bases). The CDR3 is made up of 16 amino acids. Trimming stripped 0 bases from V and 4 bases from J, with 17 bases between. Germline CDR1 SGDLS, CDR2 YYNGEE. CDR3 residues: CASSVGAAGTNYEQYF. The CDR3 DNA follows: TGTGCCAGCAGCGTAGGGGCAGCCGGGACAAATTACGAGCAGTACTTC. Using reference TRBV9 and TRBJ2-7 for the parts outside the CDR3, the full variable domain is DSGVTQTPKHLITATGQRVTLRCSPRSGDLSVYWYQQSLDQGLQFLIQYYNGEERAKGNILERFSAQQFPDLHSELNLSSLELGDSALYFCASSVGAAGTNYEQYFGPGTRLTVT.